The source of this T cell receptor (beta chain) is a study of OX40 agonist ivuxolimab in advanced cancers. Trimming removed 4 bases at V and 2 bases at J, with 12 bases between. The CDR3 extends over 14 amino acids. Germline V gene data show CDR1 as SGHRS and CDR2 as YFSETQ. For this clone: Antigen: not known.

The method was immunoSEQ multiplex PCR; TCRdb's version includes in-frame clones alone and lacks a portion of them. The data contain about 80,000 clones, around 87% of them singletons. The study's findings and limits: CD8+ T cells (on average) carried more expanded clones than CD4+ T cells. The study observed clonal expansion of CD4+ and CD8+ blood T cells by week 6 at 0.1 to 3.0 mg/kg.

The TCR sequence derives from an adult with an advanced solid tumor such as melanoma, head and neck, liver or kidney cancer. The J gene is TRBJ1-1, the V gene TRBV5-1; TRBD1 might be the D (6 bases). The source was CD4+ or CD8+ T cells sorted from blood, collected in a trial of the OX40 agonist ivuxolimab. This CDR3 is CASSKLGGNTEAFF. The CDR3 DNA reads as TGCGCCAGCAGCAAACTAGGGGGAAACACTGAAGCTTTCTTT.